Listed below are T cell receptor beta chains from one sample, sequenced in a study of blood T cells in healthy people across ages. TCRdb passed the 5' RACE reads through MiXCR, listing each CDR3 protein once. The sample consists of 550,000 to 700,000 distinct CDR3 sequences, 25% to 30% of them appearing once. Input material: blood. These receptors originate from an older woman in good health. The CDR3 runs from the conserved cysteine through the conserved F or W. The order of the fields is J gene, D gene, V gene, clone size, CDR3 protein, CDR3 DNA. The D gene is left open where the match is weak. Expanded clones get a size class; other rows say once, few or many, or leave the size out.

TRBJ2-5 TRBD2 TRBV3-1 NA CASSQGGGDHGWQYF TGTGCCAGCAGCCAAGGGGGAGGGGACCACGGCTGGCAGTACTTC
TRBJ2-5 NA TRBV6-2/TRBV6-3 few CASSQDRMRYF TGTGCCAGCAGTCAAGACAGGATGAGGTACTTC
TRBJ2-1 TRBD2 TRBV13 NA CASTQGGPVSYNEQFF TGTGCCAGCACCCAGGGAGGGCCCGTTTCCTACAATGAGCAGTTCTTC
TRBJ2-7 NA TRBV29-1 NA CSVQERSSYEQYF TGCAGCGTTCAGGAGCGTAGTTCCTACGAGCAGTACTTC
TRBJ2-5 TRBD2 TRBV10-3 few CAISEELAGSQETQYF TGTGCCATCAGTGAGGAACTAGCGGGGTCCCAAGAGACCCAGTACTTC
TRBJ2-3 TRBD2 TRBV7-2 NA CASSPLSLRGGSDTQYF TGTGCCAGCAGCCCCCTTAGCTTACGCGGGGGGTCCGATACGCAGTATTTT
TRBJ1-5 NA TRBV6-1 NA CASSQDRPAYSNQPQHF TGTGCCAGCAGTCAAGACAGGCCGGCCTATAGCAATCAGCCCCAGCATTTT
TRBJ2-7 NA TRBV5-1 NA CASSFEAGNYEQYF TGCGCCAGCAGCTTCGAAGCAGGGAACTACGAGCAGTACTTC
TRBJ2-7 TRBD1 TRBV20-1 NA CSARSRGPYEQYF TGCAGTGCTAGGTCGAGGGGGCCATACGAGCAGTACTTC
TRBJ1-4 TRBD1 TRBV4-2 few CASSQAGTANEKLFF TGTGCCAGCAGCCAAGCCGGGACAGCTAATGAAAAACTGTTTTTT
TRBJ2-3 NA TRBV15 NA CATSRAGFGYF TGTGCCACCAGCAGAGCCGGGTTTGGATATTTT
TRBJ1-2 TRBD1 TRBV4-2 NA CASSSVGTGLGYTF TGTGCCAGCAGCTCAGTCGGGACAGGTCTAGGCTACACCTTC
TRBJ2-7 TRBD1 TRBV6-5 few CASTRDRGNYEQYF TGTGCCAGCACCCGGGACAGGGGGAACTACGAGCAGTACTTC
TRBJ2-7 NA TRBV7-2 NA CASSPRRNYEQYF TGTGCCAGCAGCCCTAGACGGAACTACGAGCAGTACTTC
TRBJ2-5 TRBD2 TRBV6-2/TRBV6-3 NA CASSLGLADYSETQYF TGTGCCAGCAGTCTGGGACTAGCGGATTACTCGGAGACCCAGTACTTC
TRBJ2-7 NA TRBV27 NA CASSLSAGTSYEQYF TGTGCCAGCAGTTTATCAGCAGGGACTTCCTACGAGCAGTACTTC
TRBJ1-4 TRBD1 TRBV20-1 NA CSAREGQGAREKLFF TGCAGTGCTAGAGAGGGACAGGGGGCGCGTGAAAAACTGTTTTTT
TRBJ1-2 NA TRBV20-1 NA CSARETPNYGYTF TGCAGTGCTAGAGAGACTCCTAACTATGGCTACACCTTC
TRBJ2-3 NA TRBV7-2 few CASTEGVAGTDTQYF TGTGCCAGCACCGAGGGCGTGGCGGGGACAGATACGCAGTATTTT
TRBJ2-1 NA TRBV28 NA CASTSWTVSYNEQFF TGTGCCAGCACTTCGTGGACAGTCTCCTACAATGAGCAGTTCTTC
TRBJ2-5 NA TRBV29-1 NA CSVVAPPEAQYF TGCAGCGTTGTGGCCCCACCGGAGGCCCAGTACTTC
TRBJ2-1 TRBD1 TRBV24-1 many CATSPGQAGHNEQFF TGTGCCACCAGTCCCGGACAGGCCGGCCACAATGAGCAGTTCTTC
TRBJ1-2 TRBD1 TRBV7-6 NA CASSPGQGTYGYTF TGTGCCAGCAGCCCAGGACAGGGAACCTATGGCTACACCTTC
TRBJ2-1 NA TRBV4-3 few CASSQGTSRRDNEQSF TGCGCCAGCAGCCAAGGCACTAGCCGGCGTGACAATGAGCAGTCCTTC
TRBJ1-4 NA TRBV6-5 NA CASSFRSRGEKLFF TGTGCCAGCAGTTTCCGGTCTCGGGGTGAAAAACTGTTTTTT
TRBJ1-4 NA TRBV20-1 NA CSASRNSATNEKLFF TGCAGTGCGAGCCGTAACTCAGCAACTAATGAAAAACTGTTTTTT
TRBJ1-6 NA TRBV7-2 NA CASSDAGGLNSPLHF TGTGCCAGCAGCGACGCGGGGGGGCTTAATTCACCCCTCCACTTT
TRBJ2-3 TRBD1 TRBV20-1 NA CSASPGQGGDTQYF TGCAGTGCTAGTCCCGGACAGGGCGGAGATACGCAGTATTTT
TRBJ1-4 NA TRBV4-2 NA CASSQDRRRGEKLFF TGTGCCAGCAGCCAAGATAGGAGGCGCGGTGAAAAACTGTTTTTT